This T cell receptor beta chain was captured in a study of T cells expressing NK-cell markers (dated by TCRdb to about 2020). About the study as a whole: Seven to nine donors provided sorted CD3+CD56+NKG2C+, CD3+CD56+NKG2C- and CD3+CD56-NKG2C+ T-cell subsets, whose TCR beta-chain repertoires were profiled. Among the eight sequenced donors, seven were HCMV-seropositive and one was HCMV-seronegative. The eight sequenced donors were randomly selected healthy volunteers, three men and five women. Illumina HiSeq 2000/2500, MiSeq or NextSeq was used to sequence libraries as 2 x 150 bp reads.

To determine HCMV serostatus, a commercial ELISA kit was used to detect HCMV-specific IgG in serum. Peripheral blood mononuclear cells were isolated from blood by Ficoll density gradient centrifugation. About this clonotype itself: Its antigen has not been determined.

The instrument was an Illumina HiSeq 2000. 5'RACE template switching, by which a universal primer site and unique molecular identifiers were added, was used to make TCR beta cDNA libraries. Synthesis of cDNA was primed from the TCR beta constant segment and was followed by two consecutive PCR amplification steps. The source study handled its data this way. MIGEC was used to demultiplex reads and group reads by UMI, and MiTCR was used to assemble and quantify clonotypes. To exclude erroneous sequences, only TCR cDNA sequences supported by at least two reads were retained. The tcR package was used for downstream repertoire analysis, and clonotypes were matched across fractions by CDR3 nucleotide sequence plus V segment. Antigen specificity was annotated against VDJdb with VDJmatch, allowing one amino acid substitution in CDR3. TCRdb reprocessed the reads, and each CDR3 protein sequence is entered once, without DNA. TCRdb's processing, not the authors' own work, is the source of the V and J calls. This sample's table contains about 370,000 distinct CDR3 sequences. The ten largest account for about 10% of the sample.

The germline V gene (reference sequence) specifies DFQATT as CDR1 and SNEGSKA as CDR2. The CDR3 starts with the cysteine, ends with the phenylalanine, and has 13 residues. No DNA is given. What the authors observed across the whole study: In roughly six donors, the dominant CD3+CD56+NKG2C+ clonotypes ranked among the top 10 CD8+ clonotypes, making up about 1.0-7.5% of CD8+ T cells. Whether the expanded NKG2C-expressing T cell clones were specific for HCMV antigens remained unclear. Those dominant clonotypes were again the most abundant among CD3+CD56-NKG2C+ cells in a few donors, at about 28.3-65%.

The sequenced material came from blood T cells: a sorted CD56 or NKG2C T cell subset, CD4+ or CD8+ T cells, or bulk PBMC T cells (not recorded which). The origin of this receptor is a woman aged 50 to 60 in good health. Donor details come from another sample of the same person, matched by shared clones. The rearranged chain carries TRBV20-1 and TRBJ1-2; TCRdb names TRBD1, which stays unverified in the absence of DNA. CDR3 reads: CSASEGGSYGYTF.